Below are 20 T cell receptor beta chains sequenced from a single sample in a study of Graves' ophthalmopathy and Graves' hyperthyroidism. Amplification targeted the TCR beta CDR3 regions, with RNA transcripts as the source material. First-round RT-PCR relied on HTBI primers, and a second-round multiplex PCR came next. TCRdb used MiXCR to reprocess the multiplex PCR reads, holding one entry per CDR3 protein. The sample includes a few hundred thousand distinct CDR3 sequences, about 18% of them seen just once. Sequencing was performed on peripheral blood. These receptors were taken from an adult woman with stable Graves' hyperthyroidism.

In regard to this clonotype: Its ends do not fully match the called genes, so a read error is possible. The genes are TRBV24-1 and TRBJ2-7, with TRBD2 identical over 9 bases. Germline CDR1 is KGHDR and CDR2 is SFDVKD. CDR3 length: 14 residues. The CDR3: CATSAAGGPGEPYF. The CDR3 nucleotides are TGTGCCACCAGTGCGGCGGGAGGGCCGGGGGAGCCGTACTTC.

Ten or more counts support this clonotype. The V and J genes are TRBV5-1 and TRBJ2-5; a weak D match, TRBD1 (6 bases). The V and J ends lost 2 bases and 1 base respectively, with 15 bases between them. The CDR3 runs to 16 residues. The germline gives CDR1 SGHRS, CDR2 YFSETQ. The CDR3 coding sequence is TGCGCCAGCAGCTTTACGGGACAAAAGGGCCAAGAGACCCAGTACTTC. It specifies CASSFTGQKGQETQYF.

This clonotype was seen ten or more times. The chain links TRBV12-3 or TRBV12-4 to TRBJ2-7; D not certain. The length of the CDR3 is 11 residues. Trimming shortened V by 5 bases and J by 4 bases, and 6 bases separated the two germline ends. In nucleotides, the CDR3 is TGTGCCAGCAGTCGCAAATACGAGCAGTACTTC. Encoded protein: CASSRKYEQYF.

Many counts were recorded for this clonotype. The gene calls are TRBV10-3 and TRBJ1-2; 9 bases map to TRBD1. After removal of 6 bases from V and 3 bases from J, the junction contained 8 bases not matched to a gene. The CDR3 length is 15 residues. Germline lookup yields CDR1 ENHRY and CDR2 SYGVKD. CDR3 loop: CAIRKRTGEDYGYTF. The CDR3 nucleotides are TGTGCCATCAGGAAGAGGACAGGGGAGGACTATGGCTACACCTTC.

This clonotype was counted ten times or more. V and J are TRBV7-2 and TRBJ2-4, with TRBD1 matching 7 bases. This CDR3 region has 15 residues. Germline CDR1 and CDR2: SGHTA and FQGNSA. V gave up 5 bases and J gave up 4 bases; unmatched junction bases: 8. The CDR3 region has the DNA TGTGCCAGCAGCCGGACGGGACAGACTAAAAACATTCAGTACTTC. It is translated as CASSRTGQTKNIQYF.

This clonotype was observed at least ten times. CDR3 amino acids: CASSQGASGQPQHF. Written as DNA, the CDR3 is TGCGCCAGCAGCCAAGGTGCGTCGGGACAGCCCCAGCATTTT. The chain carries TRBV4-1 and TRBJ1-5; D unclear. This CDR3 is 14 amino acids long. V was trimmed by 1 base and J by 7 bases, leaving 11 bases between them. Germline lookup yields CDR1 MGHRA and CDR2 YSYEKL.

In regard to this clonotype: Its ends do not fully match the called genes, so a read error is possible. CDR3 DNA: TGTGCCACCGGGGCCCAGGCATCCACAGATACGCAGTGTTTT. The encoded protein is CATGAQASTDTQCF. This chain joins TRBV19 and TRBJ2-3; the D gene could be TRBD1 or TRBD2 (5 bases each). There are 14 residues in the CDR3. Germline V gene sequence: CDR1 LNHDA, CDR2 SQIVND (reference sequence).

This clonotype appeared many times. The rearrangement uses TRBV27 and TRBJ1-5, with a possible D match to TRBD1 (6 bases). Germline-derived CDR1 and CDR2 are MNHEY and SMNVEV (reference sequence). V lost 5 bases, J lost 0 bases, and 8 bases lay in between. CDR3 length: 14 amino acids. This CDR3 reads CASSRGYSNQPQHF. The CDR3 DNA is TGTGCCAGCAGTAGGGGGTATAGCAATCAGCCCCAGCATTTT.

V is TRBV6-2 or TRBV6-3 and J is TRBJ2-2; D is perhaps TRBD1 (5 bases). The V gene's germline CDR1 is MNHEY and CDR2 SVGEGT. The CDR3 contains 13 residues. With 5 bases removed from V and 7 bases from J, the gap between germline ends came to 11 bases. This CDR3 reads CASSTQGYGELFF. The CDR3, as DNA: TGTGCCAGCAGTACGCAGGGATACGGGGAGCTGTTTTTT.

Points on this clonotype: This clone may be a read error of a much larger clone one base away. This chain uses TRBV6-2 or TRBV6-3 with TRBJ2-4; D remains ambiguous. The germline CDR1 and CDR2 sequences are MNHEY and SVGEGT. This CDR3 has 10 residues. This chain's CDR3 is CASSLNIKYF. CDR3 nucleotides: TGTGCCAGCAGTTTAAACATTAAGTACTTC.

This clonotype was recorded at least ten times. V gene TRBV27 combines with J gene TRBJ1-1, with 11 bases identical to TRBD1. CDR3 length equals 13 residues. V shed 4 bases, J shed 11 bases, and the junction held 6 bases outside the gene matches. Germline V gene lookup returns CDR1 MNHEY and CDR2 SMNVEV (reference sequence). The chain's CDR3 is CASSYRTGGNAFF. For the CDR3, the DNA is TGTGCCAGCAGTTACCGGACAGGGGGCAACGCTTTCTTT.

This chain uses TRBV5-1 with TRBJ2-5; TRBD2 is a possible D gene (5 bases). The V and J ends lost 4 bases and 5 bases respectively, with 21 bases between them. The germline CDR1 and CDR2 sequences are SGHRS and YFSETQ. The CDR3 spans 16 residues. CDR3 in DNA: TGCGCCAGCAGCCCCCCGGTGGAGGTACCGTACGAGACCCAGTACTTC. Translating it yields CASSPPVEVPYETQYF.

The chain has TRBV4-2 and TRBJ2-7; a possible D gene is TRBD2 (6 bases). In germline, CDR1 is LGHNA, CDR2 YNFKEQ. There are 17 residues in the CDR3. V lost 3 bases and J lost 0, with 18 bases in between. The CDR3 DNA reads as TGTGCCAGCAGCCACGGGGGAACCGGGGGATTCTCCTACGAGCAGTACTTC. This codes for CASSHGGTGGFSYEQYF.

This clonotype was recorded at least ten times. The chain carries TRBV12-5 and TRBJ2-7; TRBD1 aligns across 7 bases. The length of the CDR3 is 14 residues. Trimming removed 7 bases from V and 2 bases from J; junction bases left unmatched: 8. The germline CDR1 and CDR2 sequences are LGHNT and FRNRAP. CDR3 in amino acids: CASAPRDRAYEQYF. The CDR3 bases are TGTGCTAGTGCCCCCCGGGACAGAGCCTACGAGCAGTACTTC.

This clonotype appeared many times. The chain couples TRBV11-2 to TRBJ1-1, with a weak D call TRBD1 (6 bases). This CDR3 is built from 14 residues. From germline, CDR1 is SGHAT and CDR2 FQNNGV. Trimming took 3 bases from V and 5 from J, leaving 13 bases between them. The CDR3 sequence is CASSFGGARTEAFF. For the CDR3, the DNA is TGTGCCAGCAGCTTTGGGGGGGCGCGGACTGAAGCTTTCTTT.

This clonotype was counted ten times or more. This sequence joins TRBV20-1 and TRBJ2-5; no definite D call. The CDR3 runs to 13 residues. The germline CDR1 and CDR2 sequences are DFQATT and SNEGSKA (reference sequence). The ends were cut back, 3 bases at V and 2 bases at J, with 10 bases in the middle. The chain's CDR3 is CSARAQLQETQYF. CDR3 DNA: TGCAGTGCTAGGGCACAGTTACAAGAGACCCAGTACTTC.

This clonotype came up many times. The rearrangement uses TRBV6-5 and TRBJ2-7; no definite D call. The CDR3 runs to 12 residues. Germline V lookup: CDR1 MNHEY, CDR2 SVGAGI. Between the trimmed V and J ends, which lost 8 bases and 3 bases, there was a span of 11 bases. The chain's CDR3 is CASDVGDYEQYF. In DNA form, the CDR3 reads TGTGCCAGCGATGTCGGTGACTACGAGCAGTACTTC.

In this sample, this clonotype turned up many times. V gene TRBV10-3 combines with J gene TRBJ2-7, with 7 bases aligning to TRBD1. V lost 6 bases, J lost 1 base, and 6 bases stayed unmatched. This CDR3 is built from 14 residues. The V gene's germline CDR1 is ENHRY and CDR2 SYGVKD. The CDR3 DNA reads TGTGCCATCAGGGACCGGGACAGTTCCTACGAGCAGTACTTC. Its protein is CAIRDRDSSYEQYF.

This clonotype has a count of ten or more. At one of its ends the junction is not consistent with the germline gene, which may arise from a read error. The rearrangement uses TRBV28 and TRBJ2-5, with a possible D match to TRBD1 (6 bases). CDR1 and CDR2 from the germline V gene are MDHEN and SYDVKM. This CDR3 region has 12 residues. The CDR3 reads CARVGRGETRYF. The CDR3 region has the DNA TGTGCCAGGGTTGGCAGGGGTGAGACCCGGTACTTC.

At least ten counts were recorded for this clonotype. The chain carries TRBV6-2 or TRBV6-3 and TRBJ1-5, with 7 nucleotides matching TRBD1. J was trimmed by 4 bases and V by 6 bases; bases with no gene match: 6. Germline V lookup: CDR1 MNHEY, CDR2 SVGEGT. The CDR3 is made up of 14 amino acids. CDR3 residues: CASSTGTANQPQHF. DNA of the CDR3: TGTGCCAGCAGCACCGGGACAGCGAATCAGCCCCAGCATTTT.